The clone carrying this TCR beta chain was found a few times. The CDR3 spans 17 residues. V lost 1 base to trimming and J lost 6 bases; unmatched junction nucleotides: 12. Per germline, CDR1 SGHTA and CDR2 FQGNSA. This PCR relied on a set of 60 Vbeta primers and 13 Jbeta primers. Repertoires were generated with immunoSEQ multiplex PCR, while TCRdb's copy carries only in-frame clones and drops some. The sample contains roughly 100,000 clones, 55% to 70% of which appear only once. The data belong to a study of cytomegalovirus exposure and HLA in healthy donors. The source is a woman aged 45-60 years in good health and CMV-seropositive. What was sequenced was PBMCs. The V and J genes are TRBV7-2 and TRBJ2-3; TRBD2 matches 8 bases. The DNA of the CDR3 is TGTGCCAGCAGCTTAGAAATTTCGGGGGGGGGCAGGGATACGCAGTATTTT. Protein sequence: CASSLEISGGGRDTQYF.